This T cell receptor (beta chain) comes out of a study of blood T cell repertoires in COVID-19. Sequenced by immunoSEQ multiplex PCR; TCRdb stores in-frame clones only, minus some. The data hold about 20,000 clones, with around 89% observed a single time. Participant-reported clinical history was the basis for cohort assignment. Between the trimmed V and J ends, which lost 5 bases and 1 base, there was a span of 9 bases. Per the germline V gene, CDR1 is SGHTA and CDR2 is FQGNSA. The CDR3 covers 14 residues. This clonotype was sampled from a woman in her twenties or thirties who had recovered from COVID-19. The sequenced sample consisted of PBMCs or T cells enriched from blood (not recorded which). The chain employs TRBV7-2 and TRBJ1-3, with a tentative D call TRBD1 (6 bases). The CDR3 nucleotides are TGTGCCAGCAGCCTTACAGGGTCTGGAAACACCATATATTTT. Protein: CASSLTGSGNTIYF.